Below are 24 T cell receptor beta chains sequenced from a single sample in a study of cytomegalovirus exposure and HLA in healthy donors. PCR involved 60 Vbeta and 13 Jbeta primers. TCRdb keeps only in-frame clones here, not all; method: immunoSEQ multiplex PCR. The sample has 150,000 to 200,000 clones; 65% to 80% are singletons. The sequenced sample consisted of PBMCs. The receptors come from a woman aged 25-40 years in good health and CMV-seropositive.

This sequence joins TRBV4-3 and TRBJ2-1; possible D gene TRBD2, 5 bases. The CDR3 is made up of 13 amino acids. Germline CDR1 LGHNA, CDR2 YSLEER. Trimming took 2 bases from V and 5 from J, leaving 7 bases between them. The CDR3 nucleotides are TGCGCCAGCAGCCAACTAGCAAACAATGAGCAGTTCTTC. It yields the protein CASSQLANNEQFF.

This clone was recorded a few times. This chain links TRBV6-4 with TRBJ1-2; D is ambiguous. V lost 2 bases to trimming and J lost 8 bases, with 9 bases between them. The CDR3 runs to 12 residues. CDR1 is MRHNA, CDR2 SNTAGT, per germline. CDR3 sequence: CASSDPNTGYTF. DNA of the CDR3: TGTGCCAGCAGTGACCCAAACACCGGCTACACCTTC.

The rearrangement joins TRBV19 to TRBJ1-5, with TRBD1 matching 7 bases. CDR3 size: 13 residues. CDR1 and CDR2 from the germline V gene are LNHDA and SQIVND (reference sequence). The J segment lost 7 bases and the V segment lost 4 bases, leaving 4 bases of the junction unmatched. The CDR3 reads CASSTRDSQPQHF. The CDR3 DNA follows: TGTGCCAGTAGTACCCGGGACAGCCAGCCCCAGCATTTT.

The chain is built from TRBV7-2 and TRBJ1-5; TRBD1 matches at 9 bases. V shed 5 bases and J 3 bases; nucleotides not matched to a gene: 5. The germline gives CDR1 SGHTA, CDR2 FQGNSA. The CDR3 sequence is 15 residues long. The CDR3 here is CASSVYRGLNQPQHF. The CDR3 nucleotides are TGTGCCAGCAGCGTCTACAGGGGGCTCAATCAGCCCCAGCATTTT.

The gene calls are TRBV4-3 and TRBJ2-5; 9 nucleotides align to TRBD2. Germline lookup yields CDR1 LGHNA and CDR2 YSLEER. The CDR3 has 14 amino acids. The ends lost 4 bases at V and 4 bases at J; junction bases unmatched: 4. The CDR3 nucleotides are TGCGCCAGCAGCCTTAGTAGCGGGGGAGAGACCCAGTACTTC. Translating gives CASSLSSGGETQYF.

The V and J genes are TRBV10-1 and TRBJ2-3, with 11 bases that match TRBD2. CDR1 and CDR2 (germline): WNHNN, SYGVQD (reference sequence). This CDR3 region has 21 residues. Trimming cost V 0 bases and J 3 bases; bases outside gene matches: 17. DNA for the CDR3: TGCGCCAGCAGTGAGTCGGTCGGTCCCCCGGGACTAGCGGTGGGGACAGATACGCAGTATTTT. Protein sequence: CASSESVGPPGLAVGTDTQYF.

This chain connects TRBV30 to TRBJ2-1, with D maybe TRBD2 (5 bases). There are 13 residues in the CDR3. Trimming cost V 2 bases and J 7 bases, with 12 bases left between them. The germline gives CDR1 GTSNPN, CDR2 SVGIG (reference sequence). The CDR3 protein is CAWSPPSGNEQFF. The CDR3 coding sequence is TGTGCCTGGAGTCCTCCCTCGGGGAATGAGCAGTTCTTC.

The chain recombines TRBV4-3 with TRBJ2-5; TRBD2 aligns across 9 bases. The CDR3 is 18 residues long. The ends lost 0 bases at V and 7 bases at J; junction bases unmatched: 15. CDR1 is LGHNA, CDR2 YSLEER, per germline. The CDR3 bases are TGCGCCAGCAGCCAAGATCCGACTAGCGGCCCGGTATGGGGGACCCAGTACTTC. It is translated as CASSQDPTSGPVWGTQYF.

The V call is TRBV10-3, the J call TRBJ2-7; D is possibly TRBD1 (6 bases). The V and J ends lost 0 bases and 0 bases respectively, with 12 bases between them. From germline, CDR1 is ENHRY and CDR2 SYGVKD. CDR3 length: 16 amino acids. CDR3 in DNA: TGTGCCATCAGTGAGTCAGAGGACAGCGACTCCTACGAGCAGTACTTC. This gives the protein CAISESEDSDSYEQYF.

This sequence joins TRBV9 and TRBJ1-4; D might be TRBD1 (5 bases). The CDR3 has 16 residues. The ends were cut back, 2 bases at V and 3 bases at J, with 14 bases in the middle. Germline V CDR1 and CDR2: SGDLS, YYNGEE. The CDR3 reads CASSVGFGGSNEKLFF. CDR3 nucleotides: TGTGCCAGCAGCGTGGGCTTTGGGGGGTCTAATGAAAAACTGTTTTTT.

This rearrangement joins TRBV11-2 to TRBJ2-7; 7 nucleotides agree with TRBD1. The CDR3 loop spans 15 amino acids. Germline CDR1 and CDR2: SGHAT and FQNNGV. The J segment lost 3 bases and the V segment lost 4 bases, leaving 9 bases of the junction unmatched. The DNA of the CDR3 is TGTGCCAGCAGCTCCATTGGGGGACAGATCTACGAGCAGTACTTC. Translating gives CASSSIGGQIYEQYF.

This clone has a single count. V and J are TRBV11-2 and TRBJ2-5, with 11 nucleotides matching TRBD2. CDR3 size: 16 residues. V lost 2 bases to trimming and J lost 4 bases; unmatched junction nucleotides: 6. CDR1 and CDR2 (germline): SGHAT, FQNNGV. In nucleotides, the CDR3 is TGTGCCAGCAGCTTACTAGCGGGGGGACTAGGAGAGACCCAGTACTTC. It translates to CASSLLAGGLGETQYF.

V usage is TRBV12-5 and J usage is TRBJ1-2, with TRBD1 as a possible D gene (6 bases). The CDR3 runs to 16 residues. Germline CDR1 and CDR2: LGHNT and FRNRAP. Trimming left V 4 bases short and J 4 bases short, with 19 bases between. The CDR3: CASGSTTDSRAYGYTF. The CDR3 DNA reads TGTGCTAGTGGTTCCACAACGGACAGCCGTGCCTATGGCTACACCTTC.

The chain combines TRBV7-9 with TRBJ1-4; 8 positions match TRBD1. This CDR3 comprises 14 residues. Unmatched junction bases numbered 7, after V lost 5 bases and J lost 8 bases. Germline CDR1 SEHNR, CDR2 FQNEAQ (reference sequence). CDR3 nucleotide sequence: TGTGCCAGCAGCCAGACAGGGGTTAGCGAAAAACTGTTTTTT. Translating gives CASSQTGVSEKLFF. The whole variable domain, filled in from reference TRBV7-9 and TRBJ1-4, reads DTGVSQNPRHKITKRGQNVTFRCDPISEHNRLYWYRQTLGQGPEFLTYFQNEAQLEKSRLLSDRFSAERPKGSFSTLEIQRTEQGDSAMYLCASSQTGVSEKLFFGSGTQLSVL.

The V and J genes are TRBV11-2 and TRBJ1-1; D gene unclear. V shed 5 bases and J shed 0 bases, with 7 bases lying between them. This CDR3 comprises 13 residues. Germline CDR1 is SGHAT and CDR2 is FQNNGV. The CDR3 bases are TGTGCCAGCAGCGATACAGTGAACACTGAAGCTTTCTTT. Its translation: CASSDTVNTEAFF.

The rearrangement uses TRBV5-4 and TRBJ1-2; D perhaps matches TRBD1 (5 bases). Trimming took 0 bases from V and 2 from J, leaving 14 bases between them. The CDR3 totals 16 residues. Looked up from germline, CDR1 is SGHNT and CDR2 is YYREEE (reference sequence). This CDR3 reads CASSLGAGPSNYGYTF. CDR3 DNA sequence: TGTGCCAGCAGCTTGGGCGCAGGGCCTTCAAACTATGGCTACACCTTC. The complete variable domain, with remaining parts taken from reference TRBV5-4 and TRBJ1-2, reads ETGVTQSPTHLIKTRGQQVTLRCSSQSGHNTVSWYQQALGQGPQFIFQYYREEENGRGNFPPRFSGLQFPNYSSELNVNALELDDSALYLCASSLGAGPSNYGYTFGSGTRLTVV.

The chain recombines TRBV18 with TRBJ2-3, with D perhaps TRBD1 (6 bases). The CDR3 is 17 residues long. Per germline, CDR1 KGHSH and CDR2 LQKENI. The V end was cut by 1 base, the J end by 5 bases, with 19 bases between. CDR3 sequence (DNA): TGTGCCAGCTCACCACAGCTACGGACAGCCGGTGTAGATACGCAGTATTTT. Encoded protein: CASSPQLRTAGVDTQYF.

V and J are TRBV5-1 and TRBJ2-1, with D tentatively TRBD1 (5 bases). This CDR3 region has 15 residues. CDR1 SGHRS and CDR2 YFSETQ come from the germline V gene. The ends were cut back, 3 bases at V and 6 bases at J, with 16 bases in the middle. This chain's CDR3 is CASSSPGAQVNEQFF. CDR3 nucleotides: TGCGCCAGCAGCTCCCCTGGGGCTCAGGTCAATGAGCAGTTCTTC.

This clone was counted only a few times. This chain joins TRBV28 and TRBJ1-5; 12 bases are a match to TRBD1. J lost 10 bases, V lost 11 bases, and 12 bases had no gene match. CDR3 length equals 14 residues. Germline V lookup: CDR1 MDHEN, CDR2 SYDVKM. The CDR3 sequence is CASKWGQGAGPQHF. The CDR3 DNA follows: TGTGCCTCCAAATGGGGACAGGGGGCTGGACCCCAGCATTTT.

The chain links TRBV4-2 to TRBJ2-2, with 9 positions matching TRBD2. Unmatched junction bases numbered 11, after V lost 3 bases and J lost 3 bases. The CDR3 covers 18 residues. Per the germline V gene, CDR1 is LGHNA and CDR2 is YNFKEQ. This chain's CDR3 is CASSHGSSGGPYTGELFF. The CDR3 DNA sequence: TGTGCCAGCAGCCACGGTTCCAGCGGGGGGCCCTACACCGGGGAGCTGTTTTTT.

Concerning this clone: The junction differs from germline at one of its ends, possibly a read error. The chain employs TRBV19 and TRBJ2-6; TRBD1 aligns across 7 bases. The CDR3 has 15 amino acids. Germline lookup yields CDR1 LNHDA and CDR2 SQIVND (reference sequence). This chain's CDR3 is CASRREGAGANGLTF. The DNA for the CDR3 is TGTGCCAGTAGGAGAGAGGGGGCTGGGGCCAACGGCCTGACTTTC. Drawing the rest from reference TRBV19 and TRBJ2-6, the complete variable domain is DGGITQSPKYLFRKEGQNVTLSCEQNLNHDAMYWYRQDPGQGLRLIYYSQIVNDFQKGDIAEGYSVSREKKESFPLTVTSAQKNPTAFYLCASRREGAGANGLTFGAGSRLTVL.

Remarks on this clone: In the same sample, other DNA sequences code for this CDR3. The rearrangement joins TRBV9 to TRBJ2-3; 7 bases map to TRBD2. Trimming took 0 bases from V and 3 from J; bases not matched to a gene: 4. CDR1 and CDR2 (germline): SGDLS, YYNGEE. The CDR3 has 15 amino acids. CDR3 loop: CASSVGLAGTDTQYF. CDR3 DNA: TGTGCCAGCAGCGTAGGACTAGCCGGTACAGATACGCAGTATTTT.

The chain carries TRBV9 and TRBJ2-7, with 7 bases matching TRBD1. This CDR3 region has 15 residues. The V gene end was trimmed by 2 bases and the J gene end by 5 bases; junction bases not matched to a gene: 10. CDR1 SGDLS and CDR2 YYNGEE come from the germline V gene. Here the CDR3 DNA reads TGTGCCAGCAGCGTTAAGGGGGCCTGGCTCGACGAGCAGTACTTC. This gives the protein CASSVKGAWLDEQYF.

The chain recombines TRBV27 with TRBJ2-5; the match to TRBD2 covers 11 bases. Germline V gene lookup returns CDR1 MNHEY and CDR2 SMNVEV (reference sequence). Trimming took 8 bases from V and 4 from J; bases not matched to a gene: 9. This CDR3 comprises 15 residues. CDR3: CASGASGGTRETQYF. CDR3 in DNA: TGTGCCAGCGGGGCTAGCGGGGGGACCCGAGAGACCCAGTACTTC.